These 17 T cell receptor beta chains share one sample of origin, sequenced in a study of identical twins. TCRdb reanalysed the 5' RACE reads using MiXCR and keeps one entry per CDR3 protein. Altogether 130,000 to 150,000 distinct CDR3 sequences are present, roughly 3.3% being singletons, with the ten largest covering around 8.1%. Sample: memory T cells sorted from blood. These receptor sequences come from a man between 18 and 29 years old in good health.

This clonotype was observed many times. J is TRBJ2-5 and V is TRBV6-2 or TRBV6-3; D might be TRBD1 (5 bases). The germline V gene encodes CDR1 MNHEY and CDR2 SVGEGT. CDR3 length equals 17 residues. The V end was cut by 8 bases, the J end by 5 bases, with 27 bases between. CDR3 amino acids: CASEPLGWGRLRETQYF. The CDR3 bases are TGTGCCAGCGAGCCCTTGGGCTGGGGCCGGTTGAGGGAGACCCAGTACTTC.

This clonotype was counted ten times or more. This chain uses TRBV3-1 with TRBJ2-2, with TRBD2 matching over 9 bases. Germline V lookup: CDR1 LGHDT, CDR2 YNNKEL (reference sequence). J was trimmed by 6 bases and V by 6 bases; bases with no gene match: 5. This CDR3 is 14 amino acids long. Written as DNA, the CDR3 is TGTGCCAGCAGGCCGGTAGCGGGAGCCGGGGAGCTGTTTTTT. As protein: CASRPVAGAGELFF.

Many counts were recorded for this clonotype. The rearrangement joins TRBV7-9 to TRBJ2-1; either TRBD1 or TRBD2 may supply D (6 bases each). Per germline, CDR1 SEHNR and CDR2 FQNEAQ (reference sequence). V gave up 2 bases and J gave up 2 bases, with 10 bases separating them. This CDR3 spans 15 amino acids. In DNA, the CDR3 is TGTGCCAGCAGCTTAATCGGGGGCACCTACAATGAGCAGTTCTTC. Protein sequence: CASSLIGGTYNEQFF.

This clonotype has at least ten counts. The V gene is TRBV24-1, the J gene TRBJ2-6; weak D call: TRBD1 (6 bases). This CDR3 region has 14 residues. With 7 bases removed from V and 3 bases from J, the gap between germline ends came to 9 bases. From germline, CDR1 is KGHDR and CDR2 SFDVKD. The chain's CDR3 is CATRQGRGANVLTF. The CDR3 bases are TGTGCCACCAGACAGGGTCGTGGGGCCAACGTCCTGACTTTC.

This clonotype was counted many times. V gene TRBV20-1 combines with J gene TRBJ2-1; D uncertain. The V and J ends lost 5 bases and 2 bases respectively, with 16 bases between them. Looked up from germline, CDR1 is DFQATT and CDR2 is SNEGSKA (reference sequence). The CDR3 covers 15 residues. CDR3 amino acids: CSAPRGTWTYNEQFF. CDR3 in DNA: TGCAGTGCTCCCAGAGGTACCTGGACCTACAATGAGCAGTTCTTC.

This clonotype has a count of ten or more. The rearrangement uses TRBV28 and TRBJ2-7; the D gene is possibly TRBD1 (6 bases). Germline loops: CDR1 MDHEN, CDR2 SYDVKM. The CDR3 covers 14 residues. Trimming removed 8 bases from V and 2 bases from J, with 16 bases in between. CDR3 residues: CASRPGAGPYEQYF. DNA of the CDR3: TGTGCCAGCCGCCCAGGGGCCGGGCCCTACGAGCAGTACTTC.

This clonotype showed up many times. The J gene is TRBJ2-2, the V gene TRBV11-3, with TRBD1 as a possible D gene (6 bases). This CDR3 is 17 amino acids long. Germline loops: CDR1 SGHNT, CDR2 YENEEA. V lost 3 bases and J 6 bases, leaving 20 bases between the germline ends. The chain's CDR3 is CASSFFLQDSRAGELFF. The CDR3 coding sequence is TGTGCCAGCAGCTTTTTTCTTCAGGACAGCAGGGCCGGGGAGCTGTTTTTT.

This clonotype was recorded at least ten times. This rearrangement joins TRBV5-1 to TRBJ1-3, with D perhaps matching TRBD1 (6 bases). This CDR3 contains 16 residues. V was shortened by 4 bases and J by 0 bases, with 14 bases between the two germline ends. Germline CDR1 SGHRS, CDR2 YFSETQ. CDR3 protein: CASSQGSGRSGNTIYF. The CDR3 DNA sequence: TGCGCCAGCAGCCAGGGGAGTGGCCGCTCTGGAAACACCATATATTTT.

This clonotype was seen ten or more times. CDR3 sequence reads: CASNSVSSYEQYF. CDR3 DNA sequence: TGTGCCAGCAACTCGGTCTCTTCCTACGAGCAGTACTTC. This rearrangement joins TRBV28 to TRBJ2-7, with no clear D. The CDR3 is made up of 13 amino acids. V was pared by 7 bases and J by 1 base, with 11 bases between. Germline CDR1 and CDR2: MDHEN and SYDVKM.

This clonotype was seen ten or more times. The CDR3 bases are TGCAGCCTGCTCACTGGGAGCCAAGAGACCCAGTACTTC. Translation: CSLLTGSQETQYF. The chain uses TRBV29-1 and TRBJ2-5; D possibly corresponds to TRBD2 (5 bases). Trimming pared 8 bases from V and 1 base from J, leaving 14 bases between. The germline gives CDR1 SQVTM, CDR2 ANQGSEA. The CDR3 length is 13 residues.

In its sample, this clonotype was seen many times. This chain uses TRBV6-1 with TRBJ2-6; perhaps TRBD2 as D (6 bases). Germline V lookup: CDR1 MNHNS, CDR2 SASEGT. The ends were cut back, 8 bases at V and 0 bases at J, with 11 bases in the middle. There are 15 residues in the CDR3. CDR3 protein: CASARELSGANVLTF. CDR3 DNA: TGTGCCAGCGCTCGGGAGCTCTCTGGGGCCAACGTCCTGACTTTC.

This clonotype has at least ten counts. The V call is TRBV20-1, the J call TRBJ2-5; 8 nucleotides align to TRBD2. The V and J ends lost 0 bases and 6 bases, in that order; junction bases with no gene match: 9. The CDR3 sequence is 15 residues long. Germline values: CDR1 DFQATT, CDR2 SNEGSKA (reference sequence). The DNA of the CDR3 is TGCAGTGCTAGAGATTCCGGCGGGAGGTTAAAGACCCAGTACTTC. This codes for CSARDSGGRLKTQYF.

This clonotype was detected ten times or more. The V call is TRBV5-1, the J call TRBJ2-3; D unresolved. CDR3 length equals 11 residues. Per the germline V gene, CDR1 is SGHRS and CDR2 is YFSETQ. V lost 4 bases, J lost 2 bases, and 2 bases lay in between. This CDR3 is CASSNTDTQYF. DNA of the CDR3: TGCGCCAGCAGCAACACAGATACGCAGTATTTT.

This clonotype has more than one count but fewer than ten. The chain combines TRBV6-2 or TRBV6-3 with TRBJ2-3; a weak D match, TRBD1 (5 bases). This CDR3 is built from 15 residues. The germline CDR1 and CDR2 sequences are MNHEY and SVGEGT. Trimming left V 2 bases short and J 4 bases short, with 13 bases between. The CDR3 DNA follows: TGTGCCAGCAGTTACCGGGCCAGGGCCGCAGATACGCAGTATTTT. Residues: CASSYRARAADTQYF.

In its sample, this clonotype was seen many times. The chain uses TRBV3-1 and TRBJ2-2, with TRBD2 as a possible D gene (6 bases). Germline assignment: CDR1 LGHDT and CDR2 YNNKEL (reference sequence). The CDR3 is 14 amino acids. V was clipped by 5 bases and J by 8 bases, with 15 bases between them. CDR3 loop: CASSFRGEAGELFF. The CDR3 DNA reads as TGTGCCAGCAGCTTCCGAGGGGAGGCTGGGGAGCTGTTTTTT. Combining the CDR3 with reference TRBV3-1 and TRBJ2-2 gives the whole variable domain DTAVSQTPKYLVTQMGNDKSIKCEQNLGHDTMYWYKQDSKKFLKIMFSYNNKELIINETVPNRFSPKSPDKAHLNLHINSLELGDSAVYFCASSFRGEAGELFFGEGSRLTVL.

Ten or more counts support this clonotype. Written as DNA, the CDR3 is TGTGCCAGCAGCCATTCGGGACTAGCGGGAGGCTACAATGAGCAGTTCTTC. Its translation is CASSHSGLAGGYNEQFF. The V gene is TRBV13, the J gene TRBJ2-1, with TRBD2 matching 15 bases. The CDR3 extends over 17 amino acids. V lost 5 bases to trimming and J lost 3 bases; unmatched junction nucleotides: 5. Germline CDR1 and CDR2: PRHDT and FYEKMQ (reference sequence).

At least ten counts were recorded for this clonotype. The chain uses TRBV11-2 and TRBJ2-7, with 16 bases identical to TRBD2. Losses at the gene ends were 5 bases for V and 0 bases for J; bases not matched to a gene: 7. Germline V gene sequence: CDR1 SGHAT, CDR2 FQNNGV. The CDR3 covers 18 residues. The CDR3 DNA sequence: TGTGCCAGCAGCCCGGCGGGACTAGCGGGAGGGAGCTCCTACGAGCAGTACTTC. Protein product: CASSPAGLAGGSSYEQYF.